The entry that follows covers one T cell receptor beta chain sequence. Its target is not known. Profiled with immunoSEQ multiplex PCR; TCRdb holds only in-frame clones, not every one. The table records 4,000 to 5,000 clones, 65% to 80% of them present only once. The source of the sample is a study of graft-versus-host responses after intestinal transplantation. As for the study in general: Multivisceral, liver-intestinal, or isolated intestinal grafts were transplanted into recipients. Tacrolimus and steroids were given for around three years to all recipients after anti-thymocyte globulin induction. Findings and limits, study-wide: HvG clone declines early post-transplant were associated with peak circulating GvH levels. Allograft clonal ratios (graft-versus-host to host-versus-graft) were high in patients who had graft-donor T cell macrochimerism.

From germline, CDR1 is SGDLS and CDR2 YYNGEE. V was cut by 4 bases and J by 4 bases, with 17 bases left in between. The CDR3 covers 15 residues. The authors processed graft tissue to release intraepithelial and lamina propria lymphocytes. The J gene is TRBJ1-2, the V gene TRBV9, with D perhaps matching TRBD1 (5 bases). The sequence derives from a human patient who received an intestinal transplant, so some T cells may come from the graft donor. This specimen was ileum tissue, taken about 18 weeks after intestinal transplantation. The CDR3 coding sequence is TGTGCCAGCAGCCCCCCCCGAGACAGCGCCTATGGCTACACCTTC. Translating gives CASSPPRDSAYGYTF.